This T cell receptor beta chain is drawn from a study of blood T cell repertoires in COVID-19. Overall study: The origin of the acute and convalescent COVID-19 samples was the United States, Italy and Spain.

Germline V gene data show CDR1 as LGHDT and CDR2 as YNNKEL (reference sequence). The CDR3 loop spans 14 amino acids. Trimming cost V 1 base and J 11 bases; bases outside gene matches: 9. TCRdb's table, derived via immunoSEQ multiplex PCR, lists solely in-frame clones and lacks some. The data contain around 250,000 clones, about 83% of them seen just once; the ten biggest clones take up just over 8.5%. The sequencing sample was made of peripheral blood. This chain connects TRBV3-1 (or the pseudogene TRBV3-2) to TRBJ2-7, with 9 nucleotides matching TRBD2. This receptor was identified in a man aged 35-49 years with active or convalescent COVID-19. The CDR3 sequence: CASSQGSRGGRKYF. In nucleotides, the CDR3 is TGTGCCAGCAGCCAAGGATCGCGGGGGGGCCGCAAGTACTTC.